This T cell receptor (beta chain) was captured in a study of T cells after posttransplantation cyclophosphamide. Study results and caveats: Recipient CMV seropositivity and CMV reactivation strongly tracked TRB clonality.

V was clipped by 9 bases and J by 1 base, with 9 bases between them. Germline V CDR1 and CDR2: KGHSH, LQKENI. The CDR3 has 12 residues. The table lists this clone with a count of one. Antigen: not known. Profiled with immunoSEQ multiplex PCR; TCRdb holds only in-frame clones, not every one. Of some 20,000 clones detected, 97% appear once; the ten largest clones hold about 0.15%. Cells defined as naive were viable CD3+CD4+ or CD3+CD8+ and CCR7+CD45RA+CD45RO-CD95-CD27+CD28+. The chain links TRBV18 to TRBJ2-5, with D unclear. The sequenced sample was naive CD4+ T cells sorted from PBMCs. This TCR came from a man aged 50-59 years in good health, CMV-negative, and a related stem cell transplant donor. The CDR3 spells CASSDFQETQYF. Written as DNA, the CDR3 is TGTGCCAGTTCCGACTTCCAAGAGACCCAGTACTTC.